This entry lists 18 T cell receptor beta chains sequenced from one sample in a study of blood T cell repertoires in COVID-19. Sequencing was performed with immunoSEQ multiplex PCR; in TCRdb, only in-frame clones are kept and a portion is missing. The repertoire consists of about 140,000 clones, with over 75% occurring once and the leading ten covering just under 3%. Sequencing was done on a sample of PBMCs or T cells enriched from blood (not recorded which). These receptors were obtained from a woman aged 45-59 years who had recovered from COVID-19.

J is TRBJ2-5 and V is TRBV9; TRBD1 matches at 8 bases. The CDR3 is 13 residues long. V gave up 4 bases and J gave up 4 bases; unmatched junction bases: 3. Germline CDR1 and CDR2: SGDLS and YYNGEE. The CDR3 loop is CASSSGGGETQYF. The CDR3 nucleotides read TGTGCCAGCAGCTCAGGGGGCGGAGAGACCCAGTACTTC. The full variable domain, in which reference TRBV9 and TRBJ2-5 provide the parts outside the CDR3, is DSGVTQTPKHLITATGQRVTLRCSPRSGDLSVYWYQQSLDQGLQFLIQYYNGEERAKGNILERFSAQQFPDLHSELNLSSLELGDSALYFCASSSGGGETQYFGPGTRLLVL.

The CDR3: CASIGLGDEQFF. The CDR3 region has the DNA TGTGCCAGCATCGGACTAGGGGATGAGCAGTTCTTC. This rearrangement joins TRBV28 to TRBJ2-1, with 7 positions matching TRBD2. The CDR3 contains 12 residues. Germline lookup yields CDR1 MDHEN and CDR2 SYDVKM. Trimming cost V 7 bases and J 8 bases; bases outside gene matches: 5.

The chain has TRBV11-2 and TRBJ2-7, with D possibly being TRBD2 (6 bases). The CDR3 consists of 16 residues. V lost 5 bases and J 1 base, leaving 18 bases between the germline ends. Germline V lookup: CDR1 SGHAT, CDR2 FQNNGV. The CDR3 loop is CASSPSQTRESYEQYF. CDR3 in DNA: TGTGCCAGCAGCCCATCGCAGACTCGGGAGTCCTACGAGCAGTACTTC.

The rearrangement links TRBV5-5 to TRBJ1-2; 8 nucleotides align to TRBD1. CDR1 is SGHKS and CDR2 is YYEKEE in the germline V gene (reference sequence). CDR3 size: 15 residues. The J segment lost 2 bases and the V segment lost 0 bases, leaving 3 bases of the junction unmatched. CDR3 sequence reads: CASSLVQGVNYGYTF. CDR3 DNA sequence: TGTGCCAGCAGCTTGGTACAGGGGGTAAACTATGGCTACACCTTC.

The chain joins TRBV7-6 to TRBJ2-7; 11 bases match TRBD2. Germline assignment: CDR1 SGHVS and CDR2 FNYEAQ. V lost 1 base to trimming and J lost 0 bases; unmatched junction nucleotides: 8. The CDR3 is made up of 18 amino acids. The CDR3 DNA reads TGTGCCAGCAGCTTAGGACCTAGCGGGGGGATTAACTCCTACGAGCAGTACTTC. Its translation is CASSLGPSGGINSYEQYF. The variable domain in full, completed from reference TRBV7-6 and TRBJ2-7, reads GAGVSQSPRYKVTKRGQDVALRCDPISGHVSLYWYRQALGQGPEFLTYFNYEAQQDKSGLPNDRFSAERPEGSISTLTIQRTEQRDSAMYRCASSLGPSGGINSYEQYFGPGTRLTVT.

The chain links TRBV30 to TRBJ1-6, with D tentatively TRBD1 (5 bases). Germline V gives CDR1 GTSNPN, CDR2 SVGIG (reference sequence). Trimming stripped 7 bases from V and 1 base from J, with 11 bases between. The CDR3 length is 14 residues. The CDR3 DNA reads as TGTGCCTCGCAGGGTTGGTCCTATAATTCACCCCTCCACTTT. Amino acids: CASQGWSYNSPLHF. Based on the CDR3 plus reference TRBV30 and TRBJ1-6, the full variable domain is SQTIHQWPATLVQPVGSPLSLECTVEGTSNPNLYWYRQAAGRGLQLLFYSVGIGQISSEVPQNLSASRPQDRQFILSSKKLLLSDSGFYLCASQGWSYNSPLHFGNGTRLTVT.

The rearrangement uses TRBV18 and TRBJ2-7, with TRBD1 matching over 11 bases. Germline trimming cut 3 bases from V and 7 bases from J; bases unmatched to any gene: 8. Germline V gene lookup returns CDR1 KGHSH and CDR2 LQKENI. CDR3 length equals 15 residues. The CDR3 here is CASSPGTGGSGEQYF. CDR3 nucleotides: TGTGCCAGCTCACCGGGGACAGGGGGTTCAGGAGAGCAGTACTTC. Supplemented by reference TRBV18 and TRBJ2-7, the full variable domain reads NAGVMQNPRHLVRRRGQEARLRCSPMKGHSHVYWYRQLPEEGLKFMVYLQKENIIDESGMPKERFSAEFPKEGPSILRIQQVVRGDSAAYFCASSPGTGGSGEQYFGPGTRLTVT.

V is TRBV14 and J is TRBJ2-1, with D tentatively TRBD2 (5 bases). Germline values: CDR1 SGHDN, CDR2 FVKESK. The CDR3 contains 15 residues. Trimming shortened V by 2 bases and J by 7 bases, and 15 bases separated the two germline ends. The DNA of the CDR3 is TGTGCCAGCAGCCAAATTCCTAGCCTCAGGAATGAGCAGTTCTTC. This gives the protein CASSQIPSLRNEQFF.

CDR3 sequence (DNA): TGTGCCAGCAGCCTCACGGGACAGGGGACTGAAAAACTGTTTTTT. Translated, it gives CASSLTGQGTEKLFF. The chain links TRBV4-2 to TRBJ1-4, with TRBD1 matching over 10 bases. The CDR3 is 15 amino acids. V shed 4 bases and J 7 bases; nucleotides not matched to a gene: 6. Germline values: CDR1 LGHNA, CDR2 YNFKEQ.

To note about this clone: Other DNA sequences of this sample code for an identical CDR3. The rearrangement links TRBV9 to TRBJ2-1; possible D gene TRBD2, 5 bases. Germline V CDR1 and CDR2: SGDLS, YYNGEE. This CDR3 comprises 14 residues. The V end was cut by 2 bases, the J end by 0 bases, with 6 bases between. For the CDR3, the DNA is TGTGCCAGCAGCGTGGGGAGCTCCTACAATGAGCAGTTCTTC. Translation gives CASSVGSSYNEQFF.

V is TRBV29-1 and J is TRBJ1-3, with TRBD1 as a possible D gene (6 bases). CDR3 length: 14 amino acids. Germline CDR1 SQVTM, CDR2 ANQGSEA. V lost 7 bases to trimming and J lost 4 bases, with 17 bases between them. The CDR3 is CSASGTRGGNTIYF. The CDR3 DNA reads TGCAGCGCTTCCGGGACACGGGGAGGAAACACCATATATTTT.

This clone was seen only once. This chain connects TRBV5-6 to TRBJ1-2, with TRBD1 matching over 8 bases. Germline CDR1 and CDR2: SGHDT and YYEEEE. The junction had 8 bases not matched to a gene; V was cut back by 0 bases and J by 4 bases. The CDR3 is 16 amino acids. The CDR3 nucleotides read TGTGCCAGCAGCTTGGTAGGACAGGGACCGATCTATGGCTACACCTTC. Residues: CASSLVGQGPIYGYTF.

The rearrangement uses TRBV12-3 or TRBV12-4 and TRBJ2-7; 7 bases are a match to TRBD2. The CDR3 is 12 amino acids. V lost 5 bases, J lost 9 bases, and 7 bases stayed unmatched. CDR3 nucleotides: TGTGCCAGCAGTCTGGGACCGGGAGGGCAGTACTTC. It is translated as CASSLGPGGQYF.

The chain uses TRBV2 and TRBJ2-5; D perhaps matches TRBD2 (6 bases). From germline, CDR1 is SNHLY and CDR2 FYNNEI. Trimming removed 10 bases from V and 4 bases from J, with 16 bases in between. The CDR3 is 13 residues long. Written as DNA, the CDR3 is TGTGCCACCCGCCGGGGGAAGGCAGAGACCCAGTACTTC. It encodes CATRRGKAETQYF.

This clone was detected only once. The chain links TRBV10-3 to TRBJ1-1; D unresolved. Germline V CDR1 and CDR2: ENHRY, SYGVKD. Between the trimmed V and J ends, which lost 5 bases and 6 bases, there was a span of 13 bases. CDR3 size: 13 residues. The CDR3 DNA sequence: TGTGCCATCAGTCTAACAGCGGGGTCTGAAGCTTTCTTT. Its translation: CAISLTAGSEAFF.

V and J are TRBV6-5 and TRBJ1-5, with 7 bases aligning to TRBD1. The length of the CDR3 is 15 residues. The ends lost 4 bases at V and 4 bases at J; junction bases unmatched: 7. Germline V CDR1 and CDR2: MNHEY, SVGAGI. The chain's CDR3 is CASSSRDSENQPQHF. Here the CDR3 DNA reads TGTGCCAGCAGTTCCCGGGACAGCGAGAATCAGCCCCAGCATTTT.

The chain combines TRBV9 with TRBJ1-2; D remains ambiguous. Trimming took off 0 bases at V and 2 bases at J, with 5 bases between the two ends. The CDR3 sequence is 13 residues long. CDR1 and CDR2 from the germline V gene are SGDLS and YYNGEE. The CDR3 spells CASSVGTNYGYTF. The CDR3 DNA reads as TGTGCCAGCAGCGTAGGTACAAACTATGGCTACACCTTC.

This clone has just a few counts. The V gene is TRBV11-2, the J gene TRBJ1-6; D may be TRBD1 (6 bases). V lost 2 bases and J lost 0, with 17 bases in between. From germline, CDR1 is SGHAT and CDR2 FQNNGV. This CDR3 has 19 amino acids. The CDR3 nucleotides are TGTGCCAGCAGCTTATTCGGGGGGGCAGGGAGCTCCTATAATTCACCCCTCCACTTT. As protein: CASSLFGGAGSSYNSPLHF. Full variable domain (remainder filled in from reference TRBV11-2 and TRBJ1-6): EAGVAQSPRYKIIEKRQSVAFWCNPISGHATLYWYQQILGQGPKLLIQFQNNGVVDDSQLPKDRFSAERLKGVDSTLKIQPAKLEDSAVYLCASSLFGGAGSSYNSPLHFGNGTRLTVT.